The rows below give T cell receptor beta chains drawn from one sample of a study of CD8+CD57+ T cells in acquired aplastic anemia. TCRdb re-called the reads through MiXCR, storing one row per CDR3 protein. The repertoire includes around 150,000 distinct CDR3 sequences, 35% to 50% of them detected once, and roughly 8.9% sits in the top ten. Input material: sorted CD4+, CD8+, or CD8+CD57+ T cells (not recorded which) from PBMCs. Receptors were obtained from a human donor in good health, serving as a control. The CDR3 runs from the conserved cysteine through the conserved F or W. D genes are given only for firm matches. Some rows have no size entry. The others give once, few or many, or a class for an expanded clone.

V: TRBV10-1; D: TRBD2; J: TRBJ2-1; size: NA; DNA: TGCGCCAGCAGTGATTTAGCGGGAGGGTACAATGAGCAGTTCTTC; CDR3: CASSDLAGGYNEQFF
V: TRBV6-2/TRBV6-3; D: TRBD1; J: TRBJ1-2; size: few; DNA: TGTGCCAGCAGACCCCGGACAGGGGTTAACTATGGCTACACCTTC; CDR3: CASRPRTGVNYGYTF
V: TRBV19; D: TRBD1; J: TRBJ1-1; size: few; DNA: TGTGCCACCTCGACAGGGAGGTCTGAAGCTTTCTTT; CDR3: CATSTGRSEAFF
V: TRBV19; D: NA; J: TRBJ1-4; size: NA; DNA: TGTGCCAGTAGTATGGTAGGCGAAAAACTGTTTTTT; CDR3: CASSMVGEKLFF
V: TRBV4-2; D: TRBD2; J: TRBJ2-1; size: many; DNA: TGTGCCAGCAGCCCCCTGGCTAGCGGGGGGTACAATGAGCAGTTCTTC; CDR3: CASSPLASGGYNEQFF
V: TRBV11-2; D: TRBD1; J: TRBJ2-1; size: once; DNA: TGTGCCAGCAGCCCCGGGGACAGAGGTAATGAGCAGTTCTTC; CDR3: CASSPGDRGNEQFF
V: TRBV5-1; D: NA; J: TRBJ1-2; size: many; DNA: TGCGCCAGCAGCTGGACAGCCGATGGCTACACCTTC; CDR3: CASSWTADGYTF
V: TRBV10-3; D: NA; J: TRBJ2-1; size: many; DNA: TGTGCCATCAGTGAGTCAGAGGGGCGGAATGAGCAGTTCTTC; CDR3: CAISESEGRNEQFF
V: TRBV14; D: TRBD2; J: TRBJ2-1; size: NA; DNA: TGTGCCAGCAGCAACCACCCGGGAGCGGGAGGATTGGGGGAGCAGTTCTTC; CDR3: CASSNHPGAGGLGEQFF
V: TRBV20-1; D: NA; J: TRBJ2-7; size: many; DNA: TGCAGTGCTCGATCGACTAGGATGTCGACCTACGAGCAGTACTTC; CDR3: CSARSTRMSTYEQYF
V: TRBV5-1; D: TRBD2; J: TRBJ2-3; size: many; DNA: TGCGCCAGCAGCTTGGGGGGACGACTAGCGGGAGTGCCAGATACGCAGTATTTT; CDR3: CASSLGGRLAGVPDTQYF
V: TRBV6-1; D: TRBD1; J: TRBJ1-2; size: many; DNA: TGTGCCAGCAACCGCGACAGGGCCGAGGGATCCTATGGCTACACCTTC; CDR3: CASNRDRAEGSYGYTF
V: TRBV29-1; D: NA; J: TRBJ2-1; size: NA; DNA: TGCAGGTCCACTCGTTCTTACGATGAGCAGTTCTTC; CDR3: CRSTRSYDEQFF
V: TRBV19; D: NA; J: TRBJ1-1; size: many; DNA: TGTGCCAGTAGTCCCGGGCCCAACGGGGCTTTCTTT; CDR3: CASSPGPNGAFF
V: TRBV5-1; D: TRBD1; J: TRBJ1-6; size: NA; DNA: TGCGCCAGCAGCATACAGGGGGCGTCGAGTAATTCACCCCTCCACTTT; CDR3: CASSIQGASSNSPLHF
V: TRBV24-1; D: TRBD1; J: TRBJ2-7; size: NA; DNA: TGTGCCACCAGCAGCTTTCAGGCAGGGGGCGTCTACGAGCAGTACTTC; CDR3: CATSSFQAGGVYEQYF
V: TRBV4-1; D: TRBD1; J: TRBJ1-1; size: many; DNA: TGCGCCAGCAGCCTAATCGGACAGGGGAGAACTGAAGCTTTCTTT; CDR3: CASSLIGQGRTEAFF
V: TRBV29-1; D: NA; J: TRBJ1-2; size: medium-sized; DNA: TGCAGCGTCCCTTTAATTAGCGGGAACTATGGCTACACCTTC; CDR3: CSVPLISGNYGYTF
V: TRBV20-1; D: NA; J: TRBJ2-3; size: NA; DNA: TGCAGCGCCTGGGACTCGGCGAACACAGATACGCAGTATTTT; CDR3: CSAWDSANTDTQYF
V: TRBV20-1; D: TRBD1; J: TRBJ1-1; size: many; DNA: TGCAGTGCTAGAGGGGTCCAGGGGGGCACTGAAGCTTTCTTT; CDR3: CSARGVQGGTEAFF
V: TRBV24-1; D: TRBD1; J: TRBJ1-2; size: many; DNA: TGTGCCACCAGTGACTCTGCAGGGGGCCACTATGGCTACACCTTC; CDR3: CATSDSAGGHYGYTF
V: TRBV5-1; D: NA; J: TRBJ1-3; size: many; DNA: TGCGCCAGCAGGGGGGACCTATCTGGAAACACCATATATTTT; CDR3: CASRGDLSGNTIYF
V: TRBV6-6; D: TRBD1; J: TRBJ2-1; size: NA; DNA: TGTGCCAGCAGTTATTCAGGGGGAAATTACAATGAGCAGTTCTTC; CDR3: CASSYSGGNYNEQFF
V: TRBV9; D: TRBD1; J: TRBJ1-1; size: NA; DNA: TGTGCCAGCAGCCCTGAAACAGGGGGCGTTGAAGCTTTCTTT; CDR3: CASSPETGGVEAFF
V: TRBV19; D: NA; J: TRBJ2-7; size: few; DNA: TGTGCCAGTAGTATTTCCCTCCGTCCTTCCTACGAGCAGTACTTC; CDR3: CASSISLRPSYEQYF
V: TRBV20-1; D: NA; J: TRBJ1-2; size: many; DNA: TGCAGTGCATCGGACGGAGACTATGGCTACACCTTC; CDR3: CSASDGDYGYTF
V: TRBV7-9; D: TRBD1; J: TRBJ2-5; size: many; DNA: TGTGCCAGCAGGTTGGGGGGACAGGGGCGAGAGACCCAGTACTTC; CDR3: CASRLGGQGRETQYF
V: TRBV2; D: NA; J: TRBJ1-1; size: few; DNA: TGTGCCAGCAGAGAAGACACTGAAGCTTTCTTT; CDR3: CASREDTEAFF
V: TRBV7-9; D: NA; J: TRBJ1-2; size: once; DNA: TGTGCCAGCAGCCATCCGACAGAGATTTATGGCTACACCTTC; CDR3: CASSHPTEIYGYTF
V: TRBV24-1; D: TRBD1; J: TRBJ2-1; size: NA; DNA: TGTGCCACCAGTGATGGGGGACAGGGGTACAATGAGCAGTTCTTC; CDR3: CATSDGGQGYNEQFF
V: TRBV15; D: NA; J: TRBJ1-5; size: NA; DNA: TGTGCCACCAGCAGACACCCGGACCAGTGGAGCAATCAGCCCCAGCATTTT; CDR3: CATSRHPDQWSNQPQHF
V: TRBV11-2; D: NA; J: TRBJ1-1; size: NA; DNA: TGTGCCAGCAGCTTAGAGACATCTTCGAACACTGAAGCTTTCTTT; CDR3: CASSLETSSNTEAFF
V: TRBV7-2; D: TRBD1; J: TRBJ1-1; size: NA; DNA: TGTGCCAGCAGCCACGGACAGGGGAACACTGAAGCTTTCTTT; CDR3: CASSHGQGNTEAFF
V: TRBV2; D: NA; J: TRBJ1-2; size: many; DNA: TGTGCCAGCAGTGAAGCACTGGGGGGGCTGGGGGGCTACACCTTC; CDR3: CASSEALGGLGGYTF
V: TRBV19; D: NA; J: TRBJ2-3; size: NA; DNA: TGTGCCAGGGGGGGACAGCCGCCAGATACGCAGTATTTT; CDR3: CARGGQPPDTQYF
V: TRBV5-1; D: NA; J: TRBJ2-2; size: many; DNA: TGCGCCAGCAGCTTTTGGGGCACCGGGGAGCTGTTTTTT; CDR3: CASSFWGTGELFF
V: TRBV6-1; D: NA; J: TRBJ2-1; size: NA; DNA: TGTGCCAGCAGAAACGGGCCTACCGTCCCTTTTTCGGAGCAGTTCTTC; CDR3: CASRNGPTVPFSEQFF
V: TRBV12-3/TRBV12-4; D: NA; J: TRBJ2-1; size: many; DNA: TGTGCCAGCATGAGACGGGGGATAATAGACAATGAGCAGTTCTTC; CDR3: CASMRRGIIDNEQFF
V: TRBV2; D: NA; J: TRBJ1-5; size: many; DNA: TGTGCCAGCAGTGAAGAAGATCAGCCCCAGCATTTT; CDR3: CASSEEDQPQHF
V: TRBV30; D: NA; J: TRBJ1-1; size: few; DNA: TGTGCCTGGCCACGGACAGCCACCGGCGAAGCTTTCTTT; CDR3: CAWPRTATGEAFF
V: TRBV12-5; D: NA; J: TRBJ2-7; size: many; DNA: TGTGCTAGTGGGCGGACTTCCGAGCAGTACTTC; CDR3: CASGRTSEQYF
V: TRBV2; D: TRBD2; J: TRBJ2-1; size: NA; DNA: TGTGCCAGCAGTCCGGGACTAGCGGGAGGGGGGAATGAGCAGTTCTTC; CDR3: CASSPGLAGGGNEQFF
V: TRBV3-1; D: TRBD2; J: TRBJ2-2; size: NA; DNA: TGTGCCAGCAGCCCTCGACTAGCGGTAGCCGGGGAGCTGTTTTTT; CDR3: CASSPRLAVAGELFF
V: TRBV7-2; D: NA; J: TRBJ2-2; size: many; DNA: TGTGCCAGCAGCTTTGGGCTGGGGAACACCGGGGAGCTGTTTTTT; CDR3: CASSFGLGNTGELFF
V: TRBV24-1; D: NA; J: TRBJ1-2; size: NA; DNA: TGTGCCACCAGTGACAGCGGATCATATGGCTACACCTTC; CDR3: CATSDSGSYGYTF
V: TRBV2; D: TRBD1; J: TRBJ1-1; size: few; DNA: TGTGCCAGCAACCGGGACAGAAACACTGAAGCTTTCTTT; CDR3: CASNRDRNTEAFF